The 20 T cell receptor beta chains presented below share a single source sample, sequenced in a study of OX40 agonist ivuxolimab in advanced cancers. Generated by immunoSEQ multiplex PCR, the TCRdb table keeps only in-frame clones and is missing some. The sample has about 63,000 clones; 90% to 95% are singletons. The sequencing here drew on CD4+ or CD8+ T cells sorted from blood, taken in a trial of the OX40 agonist ivuxolimab. Receptors originate from an adult with an advanced solid tumor such as melanoma, head and neck, liver or kidney cancer.

This clone has only one observation. The J gene is TRBJ2-1, the V gene TRBV5-1; D possibly matches TRBD1 or TRBD2 (5 bases each). Per germline, CDR1 SGHRS and CDR2 YFSETQ. Trimming pared 7 bases from V and 7 bases from J, leaving 12 bases between. The CDR3 length is 12 residues. Written as DNA, the CDR3 is TGCGCCAGCGGCGAGGGGAATAATGAGCAGTTCTTC. As protein: CASGEGNNEQFF. The full variable domain, its missing parts supplied by reference TRBV5-1 and TRBJ2-1, is KAGVTQTPRYLIKTRGQQVTLSCSPISGHRSVSWYQQTPGQGLQFLFEYFSETQRNKGNFPGRFSGRQFSNSRSEMNVSTLELGDSALYLCASGEGNNEQFFGPGTRLTVL.

The rearrangement joins TRBV6-5 to TRBJ2-1; TRBD2 agrees at 8 bases. V lost 0 bases to trimming and J lost 9 bases; unmatched junction nucleotides: 4. CDR3 length: 14 residues. CDR1 and CDR2 (germline): MNHEY, SVGAGI. As DNA, the CDR3 is TGTGCCAGCAGTTACTCGGGGCTAGCGGGTGAGCAGTTCTTC. Protein product: CASSYSGLAGEQFF.

This clone was counted a single time. This chain connects TRBV7-8 to TRBJ1-2; 9 bases line up with TRBD1. CDR1 and CDR2 (germline): SGHVS, FQNEAQ. The CDR3 is 17 amino acids. V lost 1 base to trimming and J lost 0 bases; unmatched junction nucleotides: 6. The CDR3 loop is CASSLVGTGITNYGYTF. The CDR3 region has the DNA TGTGCCAGCAGCTTAGTAGGGACAGGGATCACTAACTATGGCTACACCTTC.

The rearrangement uses TRBV28 and TRBJ2-5, with D possibly matching TRBD1 (6 bases). V lost 5 bases and J 3 bases, leaving 13 bases between the germline ends. The germline V gene has CDR1 MDHEN and CDR2 SYDVKM. The CDR3 is made up of 14 amino acids. This CDR3 reads CASSPRDTEETQYF. CDR3 in DNA: TGTGCCAGCAGTCCCCGGGACACCGAAGAGACCCAGTACTTC.

The chain employs TRBV6-5 and TRBJ2-6; D is unresolved. The CDR3 extends over 14 amino acids. Per the germline V gene, CDR1 is MNHEY and CDR2 is SVGAGI. Trimming took 5 bases from V and 4 from J, leaving 9 bases between them. The CDR3 nucleotides read TGTGCCAGCAGTGTGGGTTGGGGGGCCAACGTCCTGACTTTC. Protein sequence: CASSVGWGANVLTF.

This clone was seen once. The rearrangement joins TRBV27 to TRBJ2-3, with a possible D match to TRBD2 (5 bases). This CDR3 has 19 residues. Trimming pared 2 bases from V and 6 bases from J, leaving 27 bases between. Germline V gives CDR1 MNHEY, CDR2 SMNVEV (reference sequence). Written as DNA, the CDR3 is TGTGCCAGCAGTTTAAACTCAGAAACCACTAGTGGGAGAATGGATACGCAGTATTTT. Residues: CASSLNSETTSGRMDTQYF.

The J gene is TRBJ1-2, the V gene TRBV19; D might be TRBD1 (5 bases). Germline CDR1 and CDR2: LNHDA and SQIVND (reference sequence). There are 13 residues in the CDR3. Trimming took 7 bases from V and 7 from J, leaving 16 bases between them. This CDR3 reads CASTLWDLSGYTF. The CDR3 DNA reads TGTGCCAGTACCCTGTGGGACCTATCTGGCTACACCTTC.

The chain uses TRBV18 and TRBJ2-1; TRBD2 is a possible D gene (6 bases). The germline V gene encodes CDR1 KGHSH and CDR2 LQKENI. The CDR3 has 12 amino acids. Trimming took 3 bases from V and 10 from J, leaving 10 bases between them. CDR3 in amino acids: CASSPGLVEQFF. Written as DNA, the CDR3 is TGTGCCAGCTCACCGGGACTTGTGGAGCAGTTCTTC.

The rearrangement uses TRBV7-9 and TRBJ1-2; 9 bases are shared with TRBD1. The trim removed 5 bases at V and 8 bases at J, leaving 9 bases unmatched. Germline V gives CDR1 SEHNR, CDR2 FQNEAQ (reference sequence). This CDR3 is 14 amino acids long. Here the CDR3 reads CASSRPGTGSGYTF. The CDR3 coding sequence is TGTGCCAGCAGCCGTCCCGGGACAGGGAGCGGCTACACCTTC.

The rearrangement joins TRBV10-3 to TRBJ2-5; 14 bases are a match to TRBD2. The germline V gene has CDR1 ENHRY and CDR2 SYGVKD. The CDR3 runs to 18 residues. V gave up 6 bases and J gave up 2 bases; unmatched junction bases: 11. The CDR3, as DNA: TGTGCCATCAGCATCGGGACTAGCGGGAGAGGGGGACAAGAGACCCAGTACTTC. It is translated as CAISIGTSGRGGQETQYF.

As for this clone: An end of the junction differs from the germline gene, which may be a read error. This chain uses TRBV11-2 with TRBJ1-1; D remains unclear. The germline V gene encodes CDR1 SGHAT and CDR2 FQNNGV. The CDR3 is 12 amino acids. Written as DNA, the CDR3 is TGTGCCAGCAGCTTAGTCGGCAACTTACGGGCATTT. Translating gives CASSLVGNLRAF.

This rearrangement joins TRBV19 to TRBJ1-2; D is undetermined. The germline V gene encodes CDR1 LNHDA and CDR2 SQIVND (reference sequence). The V end lost 3 bases, the J end lost 0 bases, and 8 bases lay between the germline ends. The CDR3 runs 14 residues. This CDR3 reads CASSISGTNYGYTF. CDR3 coding DNA: TGTGCCAGTAGTATTTCCGGAACTAACTATGGCTACACCTTC.

The genes are TRBV27 and TRBJ1-5; D possibly corresponds to TRBD1 (6 bases). The length of the CDR3 is 16 residues. Germline CDR1 is MNHEY and CDR2 is SMNVEV (reference sequence). The V end was cut by 6 bases, the J end by 0 bases, with 15 bases between. CDR3 sequence reads: CASSGLDRYSNQPQHF. The CDR3 region has the DNA TGTGCCAGCAGCGGCCTGGACAGATATAGCAATCAGCCCCAGCATTTT.

The genes are TRBV9 and TRBJ2-7, with 8 bases identical to TRBD2. The CDR3 is 15 amino acids. The germline V gene has CDR1 SGDLS and CDR2 YYNGEE. The junction had 2 bases not matched to a gene; V was cut back by 0 bases and J by 0 bases. The CDR3 spells CASSVAAGGSYEQYF. As DNA, the CDR3 is TGTGCCAGCAGCGTAGCGGCGGGAGGCTCCTACGAGCAGTACTTC.

The chain joins TRBV4-1 to TRBJ2-5, with 9 bases aligning to TRBD2. CDR3 size: 16 residues. Germline trimming cut 1 base from V and 0 bases from J; bases unmatched to any gene: 3. Per germline, CDR1 MGHRA and CDR2 YSYEKL. In DNA, the CDR3 is TGCGCCAGCAGCCAAGTGGTAGCGGGGGACCAAGAGACCCAGTACTTC. Its translation: CASSQVVAGDQETQYF.

The chain joins TRBV2 to TRBJ2-7; D is possibly TRBD1 (5 bases). Germline CDR1 and CDR2: SNHLY and FYNNEI. V shed 2 bases and J shed 4 bases, with 15 bases lying between them. The CDR3 consists of 15 residues. DNA of the CDR3: TGTGCCAGCAGTGAATGGGTTGGCAGGACATACGAGCAGTACTTC. Amino acids: CASSEWVGRTYEQYF.

The V call is TRBV4-3, the J call TRBJ2-3; D may be TRBD2 (5 bases). This CDR3 region has 13 residues. V was trimmed by 8 bases and J by 2 bases, leaving 11 bases between them. Per germline, CDR1 LGHNA and CDR2 YSLEER. The CDR3 spells CASSSGLTDTQYF. In nucleotides, the CDR3 is TGCGCCAGCTCTAGTGGACTCACAGATACGCAGTATTTT.

This clone has only a few counts. This chain connects TRBV5-6 to TRBJ2-7; D not resolved. The CDR3 spans 13 residues. CDR1 is SGHDT, CDR2 YYEEEE, per germline. Trimming stripped 2 bases from V and 5 bases from J, with 11 bases between. The CDR3 is CASSFSHGNEQYF. DNA for the CDR3: TGTGCCAGCAGCTTCTCACATGGTAACGAGCAGTACTTC. Filled out from reference TRBV5-6 and TRBJ2-7, the complete variable domain reads DAGVTQSPTHLIKTRGQQVTLRCSPKSGHDTVSWYQQALGQGPQFIFQYYEEEERQRGNFPDRFSGHQFPNYSSELNVNALLLGDSALYLCASSFSHGNEQYFGPGTRLTVT.

A note on this clone: The junction differs from germline at one of its ends, possibly a read error. This chain uses TRBV7-7 with TRBJ1-1; no reliable D call. The germline gives CDR1 SSHAT, CDR2 FNYEAQ (reference sequence). The CDR3 sequence is 13 residues long. In nucleotides, the CDR3 is TGTGCTAGCAGCCTGCACGTGAACACTGAAGCTTTCTTT. It encodes CASSLHVNTEAFF.

The chain has TRBV28 and TRBJ1-1, with 10 bases matching TRBD1. The CDR3 sequence is 16 residues long. The germline V gene encodes CDR1 MDHEN and CDR2 SYDVKM. Germline trimming cut 5 bases from V and 1 base from J; bases unmatched to any gene: 7. CDR3: CASSPGTGDSNTEAFF. CDR3 bases: TGTGCCAGCAGTCCGGGGACAGGGGACTCGAACACTGAAGCTTTCTTT.